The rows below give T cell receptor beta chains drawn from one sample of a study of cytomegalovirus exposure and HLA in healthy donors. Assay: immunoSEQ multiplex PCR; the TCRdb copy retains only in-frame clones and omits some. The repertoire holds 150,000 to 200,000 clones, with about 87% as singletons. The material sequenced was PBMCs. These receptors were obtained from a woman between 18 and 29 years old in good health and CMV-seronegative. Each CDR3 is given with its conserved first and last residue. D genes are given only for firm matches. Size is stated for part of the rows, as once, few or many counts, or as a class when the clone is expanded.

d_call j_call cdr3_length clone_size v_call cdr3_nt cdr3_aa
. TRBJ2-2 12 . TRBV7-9 TGTGCCAGCAGCTTCTCCACCGGGGAGCTGTTTTTT CASSFSTGELFF
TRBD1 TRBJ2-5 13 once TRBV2 TGTGCCAGCAGCCGGGACAGAGAGGAGACCCAGTACTTC CASSRDREETQYF
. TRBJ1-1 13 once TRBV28 TGTGCCAGCAGTTTCGGTCGGAACACTGAAGCTTTCTTT CASSFGRNTEAFF
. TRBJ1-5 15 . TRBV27 TGTGCCAGCAGTTTGGTATTCGGACACCGAAGTGCCCAGCATTTT CASSLVFGHRSAQHF
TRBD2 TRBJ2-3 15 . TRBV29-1 TGCAGCGCCTGGGGCTATAGCGGGAGCACAGATACGCAGTATTTT CSAWGYSGSTDTQYF
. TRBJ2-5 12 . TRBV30 TGTGCCTGGAGCGGAGGAGGAGAGACCCAGTACTTC CAWSGGGETQYF
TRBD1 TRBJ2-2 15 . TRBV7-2 TGTGCCAGCTGGGAGGGACAGGGGGCTGGCGGGGAGCTGTTTTTT CASWEGQGAGGELFF
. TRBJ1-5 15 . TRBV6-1 TGTGCCAGCAGTGAGGGGGGACTCAGCAATCAGCCCCAGCATTTT CASSEGGLSNQPQHF
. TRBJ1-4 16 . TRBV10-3 TGTGCCATCAGTGATCCGTCCCGGACAGAGAATGAAAAACTGTTTTTT CAISDPSRTENEKLFF
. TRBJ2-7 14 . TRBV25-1 TGTGCCAGCAGTGTTTCAGGGCAATCCTACGAGCAGTACTTC CASSVSGQSYEQYF
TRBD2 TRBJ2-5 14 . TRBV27 TGTGCCAGCAGTTTCGCGGGGGGCCAAGAGACCCAGTACTTC CASSFAGGQETQYF
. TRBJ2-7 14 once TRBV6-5 TGTGCCAGCAGAATCCTCGGGGGGCGCGACGAGCAGTACTTC CASRILGGRDEQYF
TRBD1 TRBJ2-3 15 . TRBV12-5 TGTGCTAGTGGCAGAGGGACAGGGGACACAGATACGCAGTATTTT CASGRGTGDTDTQYF
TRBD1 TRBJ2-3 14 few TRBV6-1 TGTGCCAGCAGTGAAGGGACAGGGGCAGATACGCAGTATTTT CASSEGTGADTQYF
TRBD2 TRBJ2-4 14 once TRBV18 TGTGCCAGCTCAGCCGGGACTACCGAAAACATTCAGTACTTC CASSAGTTENIQYF
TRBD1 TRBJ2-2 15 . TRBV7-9 TGTGCCAGCACCCTGGACAGGGTGAACACCGGGGAGCTGTTTTTT CASTLDRVNTGELFF
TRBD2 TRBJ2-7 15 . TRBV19 TGTGCCAGTAGTATAATTGGAGCGGGGGATGGGGAGCAGTACTTC CASSIIGAGDGEQYF
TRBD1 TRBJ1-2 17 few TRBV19 TGTGCCAGTAGTATGGGGGACAGGGCCTCGAGGGACTATGGCTACACCTTC CASSMGDRASRDYGYTF
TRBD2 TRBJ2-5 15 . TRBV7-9 TGTGCCAGCAGCCCTCGACTAGCGGATAAAGAGACCCAGTACTTC CASSPRLADKETQYF
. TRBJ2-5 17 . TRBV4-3 TGCGCCAGCAGCCACAGACATCCAGGGGAGGGCCAAGAGACCCAGTACTTC CASSHRHPGEGQETQYF
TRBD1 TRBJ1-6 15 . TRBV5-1 TGCGCCAGCAGCTTGGCCGGGACAGATAATTCACCCCTCCACTTT CASSLAGTDNSPLHF
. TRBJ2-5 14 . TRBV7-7 TGTGCTAGCAGCTTAGGGGCAGGGCCAGAGACCCAGTACTTC CASSLGAGPETQYF
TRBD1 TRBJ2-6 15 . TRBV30 TGTGCCTGGAGTCTTGACAGGGCTGGGGCCAACGTCCTGACTTTC CAWSLDRAGANVLTF
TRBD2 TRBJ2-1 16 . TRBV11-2 TGTGCCAGCAGCCTTAGGGCCGGGACTAGTCTCAATGAGCAGTTCTTC CASSLRAGTSLNEQFF
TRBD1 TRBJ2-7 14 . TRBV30 TGTGCCTGGAACGGACAGGAACTAGCCTACGAGCAGTACTTC CAWNGQELAYEQYF
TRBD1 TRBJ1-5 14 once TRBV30 TGTGCCTGGAGTACCAATACAGGGGGTCAGCCCCAGCATTTT CAWSTNTGGQPQHF
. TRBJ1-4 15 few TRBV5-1 TGCGCCAGCAGCCCCCAGCGGGGAAGGGAGGAAAAACTGTTTTTT CASSPQRGREEKLFF
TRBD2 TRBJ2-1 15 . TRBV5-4 TGTGCCAGCAGCTTGGGCGGGGGGGCATACAATGAGCAGTTCTTC CASSLGGGAYNEQFF
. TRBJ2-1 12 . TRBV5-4 TGTGCCGAAAGGGGGGGAAACAATGAGCAGTTCTTC CAERGGNNEQFF
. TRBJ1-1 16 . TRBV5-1 TGCGCCAGCAGCTTGGAACCGGGACACCTGAACACTGAAGCTTTCTTT CASSLEPGHLNTEAFF
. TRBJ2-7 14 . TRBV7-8 TGTGCCAGCAGCCGTGAACAGGGATCGTACGAGCAGTACTTC CASSREQGSYEQYF
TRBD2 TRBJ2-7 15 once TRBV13 TGTGCCAGCAGCTTACGGACTAGCGGGACCTACGAGCAGTACTTC CASSLRTSGTYEQYF
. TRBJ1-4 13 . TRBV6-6 TGTGCCAGCAGATCACAGGGCTTGGAGAAACTGTTTTTT CASRSQGLEKLFF
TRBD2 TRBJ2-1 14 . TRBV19 TGTGCCAGCCGCGTCGGGAGGGGGAACAATGAGCAGTTCTTC CASRVGRGNNEQFF
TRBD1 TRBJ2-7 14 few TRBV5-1 TGCGCCAGCAGGAAGACAGGGGCGACCTACGAGCAGTACTTC CASRKTGATYEQYF
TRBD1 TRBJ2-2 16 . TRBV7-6 TGTGCCAGCAGCCCACGGACAGGAGAATACACCGGGGAGCTGTTTTTT CASSPRTGEYTGELFF
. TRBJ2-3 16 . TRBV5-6 TGTGCCAGCAGCTTGGAGGCGGGTTGGTTCGCAGATACGCAGTATTTT CASSLEAGWFADTQYF
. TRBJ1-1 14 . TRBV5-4 TGTGCCAGCAGCTCGGGGGGTGGGGGGACTGAAGCTTTCTTT CASSSGGGGTEAFF
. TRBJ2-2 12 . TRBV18 TGTGCCAGCTCAACGCGGGTCGGGGAGCTGTTTTTT CASSTRVGELFF
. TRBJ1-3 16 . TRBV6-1 TGTGCCAGCAGTGAACCCTGGAAAGGGGTCGGAAACACCATATATTTT CASSEPWKGVGNTIYF
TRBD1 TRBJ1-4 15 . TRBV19 TGTGCCAGTAGTAGAGGGACAGGAGACACGGAAAAACTGTTTTTT CASSRGTGDTEKLFF
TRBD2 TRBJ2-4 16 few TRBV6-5 TGTGCCAGCAGTTCGGGACTAAACTTAGCCAAAAACATTCAGTACTTC CASSSGLNLAKNIQYF
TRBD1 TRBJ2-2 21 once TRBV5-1 TGCGCCAGCAGCTCATTACTTAAGCCTCCGGGACAGGCATCGGGCACCGGGGAGCTGTTTTTT CASSSLLKPPGQASGTGELFF
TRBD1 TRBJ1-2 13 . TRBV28 TGTGCCAGCAGTTTGGGACAGAACTATGGCTACACCTTC CASSLGQNYGYTF
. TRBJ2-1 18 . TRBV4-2 TGTGCCAGCAGCCAAACCGCCTCCGGGACACCGTCCTACAATGAGCAGTTCTTC CASSQTASGTPSYNEQFF
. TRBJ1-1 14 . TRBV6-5 TGTGCCAGCAGTTACAGGGAGCGGAACACTGAAGCTTTCTTT CASSYRERNTEAFF
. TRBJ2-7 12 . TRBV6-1 TGTGCCAGCAGTGTCAAGGGGTACGAGCAGTACTTC CASSVKGYEQYF
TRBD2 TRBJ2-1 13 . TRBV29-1 TGCAGCGTTCTCCGCGGGAGTAGGGATGAGCAGTTCTTC CSVLRGSRDEQFF
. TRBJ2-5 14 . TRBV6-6 TGTGCCAGCAGTTACCTTCGAGGCGGGGAGACCCAGTACTTC CASSYLRGGETQYF
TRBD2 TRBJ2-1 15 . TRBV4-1 TGCGCCAGCAGCCAAGTAGCGGGGCTCATGGGGGAGCAGTTCTTC CASSQVAGLMGEQFF
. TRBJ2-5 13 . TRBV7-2 TGTGCCAGCAGTCGGACGGAGGGCAAGACCCAGTACTTC CASSRTEGKTQYF
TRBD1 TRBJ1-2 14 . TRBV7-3 TGTGCCAGCAGCTTAAATCCAGGGGGCTATGGCTACACCTTC CASSLNPGGYGYTF
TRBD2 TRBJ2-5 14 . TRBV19 TGTGCCAATAGTGGGACTAGCGTCCAAGAGACCCAGTACTTC CANSGTSVQETQYF
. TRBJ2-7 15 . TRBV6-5 TGTGCCAGCAGATATACAGGTGGCAACTCCTACGAGCAGTACTTC CASRYTGGNSYEQYF
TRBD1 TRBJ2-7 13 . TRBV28 TGTGCCAGCAGTTCCCGACGGCAGGGGGAACAGTACTTC CASSSRRQGEQYF
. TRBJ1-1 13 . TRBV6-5 TGTGCCAGCAGTGCAGAAACGAACACTGAAGCTTTCTTT CASSAETNTEAFF
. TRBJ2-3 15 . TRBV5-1 TGCGCCAGCAGCCTCGGAGCGCTTCCCACAGATACGCAGTATTTT CASSLGALPTDTQYF